Listed here is a single TCR beta chain. This clone was counted between two and nine times. The antigen this receptor binds is unknown. The sample holds no much larger clone one base away, and base qualities are not on file. The data stem from a study of blood T cell repertoires in COVID-19 (TCRdb year 2020). Turning to the overall study: Collaborator samples came from the United States, Italy and Spain and covered acute and convalescent phases of COVID-19. HLA class I and class II types, where available, came from metadata supplied by the sample provider rather than from assay-based typing. A de-identified subject ID, COVID-19 status, age in years and sex were almost always included in the sample metadata. The material from the prospective study consisted of cDNA or gDNA derived from T cells, B-cell-depleted T cells, or PBMCs. The repertoires were made available in a free public database intended to serve as a resource for research on the immune response to SARS-CoV-2. The dataset comprised deeply sampled blood TCRbeta repertoires from subjects exposed to, actively infected with, or recovered from COVID-19. The samples were drawn from two sources: the first 160 participants of the ongoing ImmuneRACE study, and some 1,300 subjects contributed by 6 global collaborators.

Including cysteine and phenylalanine, the CDR3 has 14 amino acids. Only the CDR3 DNA stays, 42 bases, in frame from base 1. CDR1 MNHEY and CDR2 SVGEGT are derived from the germline V gene. Relative to germline, V is 1 base shorter and J is 7 bases shorter, with 11 bases between their ends. The paper as a whole reports these results and caveats: Clinical and demographic metadata were provided uncurated, with the amount varying by source and participant.

The immunoSEQ Assay, a bias-controlled multiplex PCR, was used to amplify TCRbeta CDR3 regions from genomic DNA. Processing in the source paper ran as follows. The number of nucleated cells in each sample was estimated from the amplification of reference gene primers within the assay. Sequence reads were collapsed and filtered to measure the absolute abundance of every unique TCRbeta CDR3 rearrangement. For each sample, productive Simpson clonality was calculated by taking the square root of Simpson's diversity index across productive rearrangements. The table comes from immuneACCESS by way of TCRdb, which keeps in-frame sequences with V and J called. Part of the clones is missing from these tables; in studies checked, under half for an unresolved V gene and the rest for unknown reasons. That table is the source of V, J and clone size, and D and trimming were worked out from the DNA. In all, the sample holds more than 400,000 clones, and around 90% of those were seen once. Together, the top ten hold roughly 0.7% of the sample.

Enrolling through a virtual design, the prospective study's participants ranged in age from roughly 18 to 100 years and lived across some 23 United States geographic areas. Cohort assignment in the prospective study relied on participant-reported clinical history from a screening survey and a study questionnaire. Recovered participants in ImmuneRACE Cohort 3 were defined as having two consecutive negative NP/OP PCR tests, clearance from a healthcare professional, or resolution of symptoms. Mobile phlebotomists in the prospective study collected whole blood, serum and a nasopharyngeal or oropharyngeal swab from every participant. Prospective study participants could optionally give additional blood draws and questionnaires over an approximately 2-month period. Blood samples from the prospective study were shipped frozen or at room temperature prior to DNA extraction.

This clonotype was sampled from a woman aged 18-29 years who had recovered from COVID-19. Sequenced sample: PBMCs or T cells enriched from blood (not recorded which). The sequence is built from TRBV6-2 or TRBV6-3 and TRBJ2-1; TRBD2 is possibly the D segment (5 matching bases). The base sequence is TGTGCCAGCAGTTACTTATGGGAGAAGAATGAGCAGTTCTTC. It translates as CASSYLWEKNEQFF.